The clone carrying this T cell receptor (beta chain) was detected ten times or more. The data were taken from a study of T cells in Graves' hyperthyroidism and ophthalmopathy. From RNA transcripts, TCR beta CDR3 regions were amplified. The TCR CDR3 first-round RT-PCR relied on the HTBI primer set. MiXCR was run by TCRdb on the multiplex PCR reads, yielding one entry per CDR3 protein. The sample shows 500,000 to 600,000 distinct CDR3 sequences, 16% of them seen only once. Trimming took off 1 base at V and 3 bases at J, with 13 bases between the two ends. CDR1 is SGHTA, CDR2 FQGNSA, per germline. CDR3 length: 15 residues.

The origin of this receptor is a woman under 30 with Graves' hyperthyroidism. Sequenced sample: blood. The chain couples TRBV7-2 to TRBJ2-7, with a possible D match to TRBD1 (5 bases). CDR3 in DNA: TGTGCCAGCAGCTTAGTCCAGGGAAGTTACTACGAGCAGTACTTC. This codes for CASSLVQGSYYEQYF.